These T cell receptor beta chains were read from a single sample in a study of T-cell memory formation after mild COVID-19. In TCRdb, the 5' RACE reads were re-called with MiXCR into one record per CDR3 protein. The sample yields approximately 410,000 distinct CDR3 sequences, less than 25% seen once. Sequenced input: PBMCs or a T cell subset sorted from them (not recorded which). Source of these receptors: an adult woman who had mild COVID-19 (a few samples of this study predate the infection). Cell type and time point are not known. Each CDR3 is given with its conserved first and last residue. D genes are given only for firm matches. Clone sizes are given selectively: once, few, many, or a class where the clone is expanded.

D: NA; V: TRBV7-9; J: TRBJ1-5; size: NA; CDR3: CASSLGSDGGGNQPQHF; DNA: TGTGCCAGCAGCTTAGGGAGTGACGGTGGGGGGAATCAGCCCCAGCATTTT
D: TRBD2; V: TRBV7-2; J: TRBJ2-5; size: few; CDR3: CASSLATLAGPRETQYF; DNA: TGTGCCAGCAGCTTAGCTACGCTAGCGGGCCCCCGGGAGACCCAGTACTTC
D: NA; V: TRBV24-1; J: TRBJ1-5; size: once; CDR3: CATSDPGTSQHF; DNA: TGTGCCACCAGTGATCCGGGGACCTCCCAGCATTTT
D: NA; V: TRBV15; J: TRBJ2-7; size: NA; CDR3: CATSGRGLYEQYF; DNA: TGTGCCACCAGCGGGCGGGGGCTCTACGAGCAGTACTTC
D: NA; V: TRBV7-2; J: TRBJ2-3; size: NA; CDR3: CASSSYADTQYF; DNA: TGTGCCAGCAGCTCATACGCAGATACGCAGTATTTT
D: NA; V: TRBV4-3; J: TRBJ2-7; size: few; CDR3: CASSLRDNHPYEQYF; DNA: TGCGCCAGCAGCCTTAGGGACAATCATCCCTACGAGCAGTACTTC
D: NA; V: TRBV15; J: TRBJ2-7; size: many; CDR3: CATSRDGDYEQYF; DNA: TGTGCCACCAGCAGGGACGGAGACTACGAGCAGTACTTC
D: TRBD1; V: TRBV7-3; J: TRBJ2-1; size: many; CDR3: CASSIQGVHEQFF; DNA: TGTGCCAGCAGCATACAGGGGGTTCATGAGCAGTTCTTC
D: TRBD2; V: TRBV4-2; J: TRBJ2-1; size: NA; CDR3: CASSQASGLAEMSSYNEQFF; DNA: TGTGCCAGCAGCCAAGCCTCGGGACTAGCGGAAATGAGCTCCTACAATGAGCAGTTCTTC
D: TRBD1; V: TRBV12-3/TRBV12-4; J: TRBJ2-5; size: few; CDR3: CASSMTGFKETQYF; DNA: TGTGCCAGCAGTATGACAGGGTTCAAAGAGACCCAGTACTTC
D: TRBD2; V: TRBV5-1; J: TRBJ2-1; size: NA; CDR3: CASSPDRLARNEQFF; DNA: TGCGCCAGCAGCCCTGACAGACTAGCGAGAAATGAGCAGTTCTTC
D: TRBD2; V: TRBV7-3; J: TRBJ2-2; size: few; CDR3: CASSLRLAGGELFF; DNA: TGTGCCAGCAGCTTAAGACTAGCGGGAGGGGAGCTGTTTTTT
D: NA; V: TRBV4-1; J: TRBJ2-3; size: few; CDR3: CASSQDPFGDTDTQYF; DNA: TGCGCCAGCAGCCAAGACCCTTTCGGGGACACAGATACGCAGTATTTT
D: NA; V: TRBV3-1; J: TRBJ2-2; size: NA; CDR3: CASSQDPSGELFF; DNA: TGTGCCAGCAGCCAAGATCCGTCCGGGGAGCTGTTTTTT
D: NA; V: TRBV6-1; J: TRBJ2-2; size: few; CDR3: CASSVRQVRNTGELFF; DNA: TGTGCCAGCAGTGTCCGGCAGGTTAGGAACACCGGGGAGCTGTTTTTT
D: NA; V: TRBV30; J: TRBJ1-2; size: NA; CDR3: CAWSGTEYGYTF; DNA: TGTGCCTGGAGCGGGACGGAGTATGGCTACACCTTC
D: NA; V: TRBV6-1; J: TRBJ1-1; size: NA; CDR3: CASRSPWGLENTEAFF; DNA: TGTGCCAGCAGATCCCCCTGGGGGTTAGAGAACACTGAAGCTTTCTTT
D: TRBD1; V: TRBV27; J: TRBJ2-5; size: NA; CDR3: CASRNRGETQYF; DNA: TGTGCCAGCAGGAACAGGGGAGAGACCCAGTACTTC
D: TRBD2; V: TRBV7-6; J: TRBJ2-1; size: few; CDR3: CASSLGGLAGPVGEQFF; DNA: TGTGCCAGCAGCTTAGGGGGACTAGCGGGACCGGTAGGTGAGCAGTTCTTC
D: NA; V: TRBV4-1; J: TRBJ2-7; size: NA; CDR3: CASSQNLADSRKRYEQYF; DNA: TGCGCCAGCAGCCAAAATTTGGCGGACAGCCGGAAGCGCTACGAGCAGTACTTC
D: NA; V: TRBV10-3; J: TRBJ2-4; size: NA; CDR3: CAISESSGGVLRNIQYF; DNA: TGTGCCATCAGTGAGTCGAGTGGTGGGGTCCTGAGGAACATTCAGTACTTC
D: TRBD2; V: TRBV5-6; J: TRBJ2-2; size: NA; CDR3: CASSFGTSGGELFF; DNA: TGTGCCAGCAGCTTCGGGACTAGCGGCGGGGAGCTGTTTTTT
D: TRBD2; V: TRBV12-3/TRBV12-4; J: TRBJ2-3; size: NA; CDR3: CASSLGLGADTQYF; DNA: TGTGCCAGCAGTCTTGGACTAGGGGCCGATACGCAGTATTTT
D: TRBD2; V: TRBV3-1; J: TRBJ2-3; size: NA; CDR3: CASSHRAGGDTQYF; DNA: TGTGCCAGCAGCCATCGAGCGGGGGGCGATACGCAGTATTTT
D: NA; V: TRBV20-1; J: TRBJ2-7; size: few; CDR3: CSARSPTDYEQYF; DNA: TGCAGTGCTAGATCCCCGACTGACTACGAGCAGTACTTC
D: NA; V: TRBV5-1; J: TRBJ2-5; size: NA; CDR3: CASSLGGTKETQYF; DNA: TGCGCCAGCAGCTTGGGGGGGACGAAAGAGACCCAGTACTTC
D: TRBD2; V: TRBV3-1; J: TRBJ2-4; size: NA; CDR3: CASSPILAGVSKNIQYF; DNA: TGTGCCAGCAGCCCTATACTAGCGGGAGTGTCCAAAAACATTCAGTACTTC
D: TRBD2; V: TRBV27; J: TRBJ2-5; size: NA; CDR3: CASSRNPTGLAVQETQYF; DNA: TGTGCCAGCAGTCGAAATCCGACTGGACTAGCGGTCCAAGAGACCCAGTACTTC
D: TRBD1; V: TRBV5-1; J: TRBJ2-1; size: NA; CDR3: CASSSQGAYNEQFF; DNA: TGCGCCAGCAGCTCCCAGGGGGCCTACAATGAGCAGTTCTTC
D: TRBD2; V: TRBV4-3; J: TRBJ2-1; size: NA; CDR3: CASSQDPAGLAGGGSYNEQFF; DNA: TGCGCCAGCAGCCAAGATCCCGCGGGACTAGCGGGAGGTGGCTCCTACAATGAGCAGTTCTTC
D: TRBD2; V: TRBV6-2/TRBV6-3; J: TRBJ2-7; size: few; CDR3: CASSGLAGGTYEQYF; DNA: TGTGCCAGCAGCGGACTAGCGGGAGGGACCTACGAGCAGTACTTC
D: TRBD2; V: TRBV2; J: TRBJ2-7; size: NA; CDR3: CASSVGASGLSYEQYF; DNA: TGTGCCAGCAGTGTGGGGGCTAGCGGGCTATCTTACGAGCAGTACTTC
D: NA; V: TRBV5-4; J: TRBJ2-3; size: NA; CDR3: CASSRPGSLGTDTQYF; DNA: TGTGCCAGCAGCCGCCCTGGGAGTTTGGGCACAGATACGCAGTATTTT
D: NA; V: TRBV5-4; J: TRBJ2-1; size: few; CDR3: CASRLGRVRSYNEQFF; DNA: TGTGCCAGCCGGCTCGGGCGGGTCCGTTCCTACAATGAGCAGTTCTTC
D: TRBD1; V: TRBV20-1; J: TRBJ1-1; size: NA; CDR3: CSAEGALNTEAFF; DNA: TGCAGTGCGGAGGGGGCCCTTAACACTGAAGCTTTCTTT
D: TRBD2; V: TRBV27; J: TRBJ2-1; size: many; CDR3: CASSSGTSGSMNEQFF; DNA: TGTGCCAGCAGTTCCGGGACTAGCGGGAGTATGAATGAGCAGTTCTTC
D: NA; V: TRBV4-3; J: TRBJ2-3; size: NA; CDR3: CASSQEARTDTQYF; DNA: TGCGCCAGCAGCCAAGAGGCTAGAACAGATACGCAGTATTTT
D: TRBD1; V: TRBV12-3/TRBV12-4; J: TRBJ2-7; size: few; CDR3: CASSPGGQGIYEQYF; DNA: TGTGCCAGCAGCCCCGGTGGACAGGGGATCTACGAGCAGTACTTC
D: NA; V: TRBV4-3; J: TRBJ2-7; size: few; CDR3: CASSQEAFTYEQYF; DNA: TGCGCCAGCAGCCAAGAGGCCTTTACCTACGAGCAGTACTTC
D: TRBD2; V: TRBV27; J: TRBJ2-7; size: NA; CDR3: CASRTLGTSGSHEQYF; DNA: TGTGCCAGCAGAACATTAGGGACTAGCGGGAGCCACGAGCAGTACTTC
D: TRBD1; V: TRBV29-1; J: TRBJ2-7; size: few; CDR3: CSGRQGSSYEQYF; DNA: TGCAGCGGTAGACAGGGCAGCTCCTACGAGCAGTACTTC
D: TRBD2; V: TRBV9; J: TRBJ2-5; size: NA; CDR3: CASSVATGTSGSLAQETQYF; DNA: TGTGCCAGCAGCGTAGCTACTGGGACTAGCGGGAGTCTGGCGCAAGAGACCCAGTACTTC
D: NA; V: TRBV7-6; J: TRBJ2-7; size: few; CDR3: CASSLGPPAEQYF; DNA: TGTGCCAGCAGCTTAGGACCCCCCGCCGAGCAGTACTTC
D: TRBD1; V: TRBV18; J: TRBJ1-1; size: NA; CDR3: CASSPPGTGTGEAFF; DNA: TGTGCCAGCTCACCGCCGGGGACAGGGACGGGTGAAGCTTTCTTT
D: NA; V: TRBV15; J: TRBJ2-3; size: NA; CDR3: CATSREGGNTDTQYF; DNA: TGTGCCACCAGCAGAGAAGGGGGGAACACAGATACGCAGTATTTT
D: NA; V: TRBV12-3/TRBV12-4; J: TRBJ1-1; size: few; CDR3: CASRSGKSGGTEAFF; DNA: TGTGCCAGCAGATCGGGAAAAAGCGGCGGCACTGAAGCTTTCTTT
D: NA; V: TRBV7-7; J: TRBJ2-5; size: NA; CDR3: CASSLLATGGSETQYF; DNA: TGTGCTAGCAGCTTATTGGCCACCGGAGGCTCAGAGACCCAGTACTTC
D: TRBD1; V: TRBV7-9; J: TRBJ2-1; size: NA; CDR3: CASSFAGTGTSRAYNEQFF; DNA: TGTGCCAGCAGCTTCGCCGGGACAGGCACCTCTAGAGCCTACAATGAGCAGTTCTTC
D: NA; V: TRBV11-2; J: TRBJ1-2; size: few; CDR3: CASSSHMDPYGYTF; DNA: TGTGCCAGCAGCTCCCATATGGACCCTTATGGCTACACCTTC
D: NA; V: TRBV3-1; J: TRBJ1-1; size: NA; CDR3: CASSQGRTHQTF; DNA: TGTGCCAGCAGCCAAGGACGGACTCATCAGACCTTT